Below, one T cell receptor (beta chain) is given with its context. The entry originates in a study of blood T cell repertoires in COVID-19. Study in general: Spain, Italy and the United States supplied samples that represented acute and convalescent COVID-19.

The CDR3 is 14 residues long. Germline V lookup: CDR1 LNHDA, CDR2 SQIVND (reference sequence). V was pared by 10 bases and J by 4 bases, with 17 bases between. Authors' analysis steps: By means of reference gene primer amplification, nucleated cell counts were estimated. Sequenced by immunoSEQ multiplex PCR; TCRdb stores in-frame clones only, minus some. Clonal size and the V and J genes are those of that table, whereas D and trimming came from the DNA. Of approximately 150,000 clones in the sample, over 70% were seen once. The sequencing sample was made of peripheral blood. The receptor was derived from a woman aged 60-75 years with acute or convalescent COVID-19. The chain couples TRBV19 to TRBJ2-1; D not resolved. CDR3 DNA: TGTGCCACCTTCTCTCTCCAAGCTTACAATGAGCAGTTCTTC. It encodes CATFSLQAYNEQFF.